The clone carrying this T cell receptor (beta chain) has only one observation. The data belong to a study of identical twins. TCRdb passed the 5' RACE reads through MiXCR, listing each CDR3 protein once. The table records about 520,000 distinct CDR3 sequences, about 20% of them present only once. Trimming at V came to 1 base and at J to 8 bases, leaving 12 bases not matched to a gene. Looked up from germline, CDR1 is SGHNT and CDR2 is YYREEE (reference sequence). CDR3 length equals 17 residues. Separately, the same data were catalogued under a study of T cells expressing NK-cell markers. That source adds: Source material for TCR beta repertoires consisted of sorted CD3+CD56+NKG2C+, CD3+CD56+NKG2C- and CD3+CD56-NKG2C+ T cells. Six or seven donors carried dominant NKG2C+ clonotypes that made up about 1.0-7.0% of their CD8+ T cells. Among four donors, these clonotypes also ranked first in the CD3+CD56-NKG2C+ fraction.

The rearrangement uses TRBV5-4 and TRBJ2-1; 10 bases line up with TRBD2. This clonotype was sampled from a woman aged 18-29 years in good health. Source material: CD4+ T cells sorted from blood. The DNA for the CDR3 is TGTGCCAGCAGCTTGAGTATAGCGGGGGGAGCCAGTGATGAGCAGTTCTTC. This sequence encodes CASSLSIAGGASDEQFF.